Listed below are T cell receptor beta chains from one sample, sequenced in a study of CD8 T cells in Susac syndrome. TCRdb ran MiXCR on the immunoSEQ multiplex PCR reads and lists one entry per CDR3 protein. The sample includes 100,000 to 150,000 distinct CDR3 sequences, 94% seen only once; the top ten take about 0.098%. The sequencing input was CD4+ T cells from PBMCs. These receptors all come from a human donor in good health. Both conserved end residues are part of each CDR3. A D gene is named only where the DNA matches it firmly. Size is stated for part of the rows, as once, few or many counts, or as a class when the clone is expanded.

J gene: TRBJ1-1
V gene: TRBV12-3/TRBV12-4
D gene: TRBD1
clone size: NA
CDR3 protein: CASSPGTVVTEAFF
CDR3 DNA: TGTGCCAGCAGCCCCGGGACAGTGGTAACTGAAGCTTTCTTT

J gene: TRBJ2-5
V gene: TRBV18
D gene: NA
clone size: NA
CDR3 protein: CASSPLRDSKETQYF
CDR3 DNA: TGTGCCAGCTCACCTCTACGGGACTCTAAAGAGACCCAGTACTTC

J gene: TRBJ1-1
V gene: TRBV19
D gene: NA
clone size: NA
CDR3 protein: CASSMSRGGWNTEAFF
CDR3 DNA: TGTGCCAGTAGTATGTCCAGGGGAGGTTGGAACACTGAAGCTTTCTTT

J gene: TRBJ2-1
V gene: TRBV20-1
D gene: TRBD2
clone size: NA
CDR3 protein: CSAAGTSGSHEQFF
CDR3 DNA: TGCAGTGCCGCCGGGACTAGCGGGAGTCATGAGCAGTTCTTC

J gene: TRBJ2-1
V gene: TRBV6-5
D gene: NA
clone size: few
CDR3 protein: CASSYRSYNEQFF
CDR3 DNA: TGTGCCAGCAGTTACCGCTCCTACAATGAGCAGTTCTTC

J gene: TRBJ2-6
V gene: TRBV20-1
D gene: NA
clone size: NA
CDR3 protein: CSASHSGANVLTF
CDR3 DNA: TGCAGTGCTTCCCACTCTGGGGCCAACGTCCTGACTTTC

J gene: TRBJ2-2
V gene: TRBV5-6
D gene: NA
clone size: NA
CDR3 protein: CASSLPPRNTGELFF
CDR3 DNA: TGTGCCAGCAGCTTGCCACCACGGAACACCGGGGAGCTGTTTTTT

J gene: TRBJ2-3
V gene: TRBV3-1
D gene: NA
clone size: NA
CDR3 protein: CASSTGTGSTDTQYF
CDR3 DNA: TGTGCCAGCAGCACCGGTACAGGGAGTACAGATACGCAGTATTTT

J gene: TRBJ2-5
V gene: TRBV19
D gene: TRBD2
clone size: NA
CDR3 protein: CASSSTTSGGETQYF
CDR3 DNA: TGTGCCAGTAGTTCCACGACTAGCGGGGGAGAGACCCAGTACTTC

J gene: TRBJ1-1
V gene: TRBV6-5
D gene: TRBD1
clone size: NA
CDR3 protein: CASSFDRDTEAFF
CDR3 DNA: TGTGCCAGCAGTTTTGACAGGGACACTGAAGCTTTCTTT

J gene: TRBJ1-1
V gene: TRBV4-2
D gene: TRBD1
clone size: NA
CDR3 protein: CASSPSRGQMKMNTEAFF
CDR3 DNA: TGTGCCAGCAGCCCAAGTAGGGGGCAGATGAAAATGAACACTGAAGCTTTCTTT

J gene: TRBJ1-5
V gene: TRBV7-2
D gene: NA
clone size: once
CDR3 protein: CASSFRMAQTGSGIQHF
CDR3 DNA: TGTGCCAGCAGCTTCCGGATGGCCCAGACAGGATCGGGTATCCAGCATTTT

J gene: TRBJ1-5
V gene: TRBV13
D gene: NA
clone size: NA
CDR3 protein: CASSSGPQQPQHF
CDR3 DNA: TGTGCCAGCAGCTCCGGGCCTCAGCAGCCCCAGCATTTT

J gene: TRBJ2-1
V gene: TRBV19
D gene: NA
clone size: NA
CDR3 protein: CASSMWGAGNEQFF
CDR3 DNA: TGTGCCAGTAGTATGTGGGGGGCGGGAAATGAGCAGTTCTTC

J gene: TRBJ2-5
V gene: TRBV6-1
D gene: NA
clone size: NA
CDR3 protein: CASSEVRRETQYF
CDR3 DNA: TGTGCCAGCAGTGAAGTACGGCGGGAGACCCAGTACTTC

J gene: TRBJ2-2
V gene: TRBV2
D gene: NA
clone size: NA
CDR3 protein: CASSDKENTGELFF
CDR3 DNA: TGTGCCAGCAGTGATAAAGAAAACACCGGGGAGCTGTTTTTT

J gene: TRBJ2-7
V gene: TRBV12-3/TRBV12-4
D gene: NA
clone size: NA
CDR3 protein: CASSPGPPYEQYF
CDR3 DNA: TGTGCCAGCAGTCCGGGACCCCCCTACGAGCAGTACTTC

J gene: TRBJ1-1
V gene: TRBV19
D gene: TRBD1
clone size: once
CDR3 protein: CASTPGQANTEAFF
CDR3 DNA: TGTGCCAGTACCCCGGGACAGGCGAACACTGAAGCTTTCTTT

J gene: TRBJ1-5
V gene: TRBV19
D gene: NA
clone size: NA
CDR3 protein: CASRPGAFSRRPSNQPQHF
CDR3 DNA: TGTGCCAGTAGGCCTGGTGCCTTTAGTCGACGCCCAAGCAATCAGCCCCAGCATTTT

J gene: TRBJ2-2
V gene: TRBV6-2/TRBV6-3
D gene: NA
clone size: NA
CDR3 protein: CASSYPIRDTPINTGELFF
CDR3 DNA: TGTGCCAGCAGTTATCCCATCCGGGACACACCGATCAACACCGGGGAGCTGTTTTTT

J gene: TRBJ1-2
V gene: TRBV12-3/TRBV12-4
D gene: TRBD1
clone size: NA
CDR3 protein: CASSPTTGTGGFYGYTF
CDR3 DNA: TGTGCCAGCAGTCCGACAACCGGGACAGGGGGCTTCTATGGCTACACCTTC

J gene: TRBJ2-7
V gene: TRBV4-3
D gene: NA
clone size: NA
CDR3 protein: CASSRASGAYLEQYF
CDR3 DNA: TGCGCCAGCAGCCGCGCCAGCGGTGCATACCTCGAGCAGTACTTC

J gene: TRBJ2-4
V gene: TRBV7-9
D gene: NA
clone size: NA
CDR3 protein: CASSLGGAGGAKNIQYF
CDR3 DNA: TGTGCCAGCAGCTTAGGTGGGGCGGGCGGAGCCAAAAACATTCAGTACTTC

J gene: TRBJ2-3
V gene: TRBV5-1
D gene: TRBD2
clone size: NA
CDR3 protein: CASSMGTSGRATDTQYF
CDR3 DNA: TGCGCCAGCAGCATGGGGACTAGCGGGAGAGCAACAGATACGCAGTATTTT

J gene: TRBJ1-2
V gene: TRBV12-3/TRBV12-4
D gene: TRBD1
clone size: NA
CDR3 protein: CASSRTGGGSYTF
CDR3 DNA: TGTGCCAGCAGTCGAACAGGGGGCGGGAGCTACACCTTC

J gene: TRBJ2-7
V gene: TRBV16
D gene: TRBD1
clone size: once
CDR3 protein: CASSQRILGTGTYEQYF
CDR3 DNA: TGTGCCAGCAGCCAACGAATTTTAGGGACAGGGACCTACGAGCAGTACTTC

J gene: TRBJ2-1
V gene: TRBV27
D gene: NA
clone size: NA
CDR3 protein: CASSLSGAQGEQFF
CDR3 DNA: TGTGCCAGCAGTTTATCCGGGGCCCAGGGTGAGCAGTTCTTC

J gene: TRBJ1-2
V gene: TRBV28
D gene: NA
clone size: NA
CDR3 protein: CASSPDQGFGYTF
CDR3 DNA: TGTGCCAGCAGTCCCGACCAGGGATTTGGCTACACCTTC

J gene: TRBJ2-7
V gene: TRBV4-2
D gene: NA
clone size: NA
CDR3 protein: CASSGEGGANSYEQYF
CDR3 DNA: TGTGCCAGCAGCGGTGAGGGGGGCGCAAACTCCTACGAGCAGTACTTC

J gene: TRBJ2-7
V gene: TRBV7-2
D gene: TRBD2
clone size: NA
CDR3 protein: CASSSSLGREGEQYF
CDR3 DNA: TGTGCCAGCAGTTCTAGCCTCGGGAGGGAAGGGGAGCAGTACTTC

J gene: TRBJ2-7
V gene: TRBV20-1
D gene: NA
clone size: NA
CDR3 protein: CSAGGKPYEQYF
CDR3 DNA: TGCAGTGCAGGCGGGAAACCCTACGAGCAGTACTTC

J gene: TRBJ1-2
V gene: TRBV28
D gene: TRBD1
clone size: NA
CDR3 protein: CASSLAGTANYGYTF
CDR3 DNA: TGTGCCAGCAGCCTAGCCGGGACAGCTAACTATGGCTACACCTTC

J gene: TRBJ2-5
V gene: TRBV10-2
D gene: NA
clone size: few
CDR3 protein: CASSEQETQYF
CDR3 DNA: TGCGCCAGCAGTGAGCAAGAGACCCAGTACTTC

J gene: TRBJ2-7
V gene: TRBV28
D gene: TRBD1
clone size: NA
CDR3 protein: CASSTNRGYDEQYF
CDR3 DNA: TGTGCCAGCAGTACGAACAGGGGTTACGACGAGCAGTACTTC

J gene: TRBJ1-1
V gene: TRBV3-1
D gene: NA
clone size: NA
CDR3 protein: CASSGSLMNTEAFF
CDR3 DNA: TGTGCCAGCAGTGGCAGCCTAATGAACACTGAAGCTTTCTTT

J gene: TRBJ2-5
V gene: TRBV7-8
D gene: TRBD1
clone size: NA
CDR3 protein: CASSLPSGTAETQYF
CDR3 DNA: TGTGCCAGCAGCTTGCCCTCCGGGACAGCAGAGACCCAGTACTTC

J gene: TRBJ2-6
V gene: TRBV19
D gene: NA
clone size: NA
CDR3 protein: CASTGRAGANVLTF
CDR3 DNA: TGTGCCAGTACAGGCCGAGCTGGGGCCAACGTCCTGACTTTC

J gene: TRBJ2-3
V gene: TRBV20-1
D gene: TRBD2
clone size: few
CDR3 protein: CSKREGTDTQYF
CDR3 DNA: TGCAGCAAGCGGGAGGGAACAGATACGCAGTATTTT

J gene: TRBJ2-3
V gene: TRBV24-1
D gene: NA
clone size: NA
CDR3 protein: CATSDKGDLTDTQYF
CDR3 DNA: TGTGCCACCAGTGATAAAGGGGATCTCACAGATACGCAGTATTTT

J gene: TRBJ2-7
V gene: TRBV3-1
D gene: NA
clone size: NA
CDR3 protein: CASSQEDSYEQYF
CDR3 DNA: TGTGCCAGCAGCCAAGAGGACTCCTACGAGCAGTACTTC

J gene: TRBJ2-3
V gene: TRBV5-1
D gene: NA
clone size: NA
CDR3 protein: CASREGTDTQYF
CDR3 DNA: TGCGCCAGCAGAGAGGGGACAGATACGCAGTATTTT

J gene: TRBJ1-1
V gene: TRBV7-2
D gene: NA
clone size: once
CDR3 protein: CASTWTLSNTEAFF
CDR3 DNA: TGTGCCAGCACCTGGACCCTCTCAAACACTGAAGCTTTCTTT

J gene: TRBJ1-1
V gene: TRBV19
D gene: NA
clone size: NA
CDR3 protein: CASSMGSTNPTETFF
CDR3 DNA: TGTGCCAGTAGTATGGGGTCAACCAACCCGACTGAAACTTTCTTT

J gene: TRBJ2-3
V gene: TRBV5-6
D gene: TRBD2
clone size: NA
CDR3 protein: CASSRGLAGFTDTQYF
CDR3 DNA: TGTGCCAGCAGCCGGGGACTAGCGGGATTCACAGATACGCAGTATTTT

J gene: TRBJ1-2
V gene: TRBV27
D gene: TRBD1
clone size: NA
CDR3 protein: CASRRQGGRDGYTF
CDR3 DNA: TGTGCCAGCAGACGACAGGGAGGCCGGGATGGCTACACCTTC

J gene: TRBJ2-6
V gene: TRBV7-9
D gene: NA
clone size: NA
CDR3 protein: CASRRGGANVLTF
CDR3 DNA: TGTGCCAGCAGACGGGGCGGGGCCAACGTCCTGACTTTC

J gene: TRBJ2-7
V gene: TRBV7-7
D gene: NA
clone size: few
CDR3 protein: CASSLAVSYEQYF
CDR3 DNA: TGTGCTAGCAGCTTAGCGGTATCCTACGAGCAGTACTTC

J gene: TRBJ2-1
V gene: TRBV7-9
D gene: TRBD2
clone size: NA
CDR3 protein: CASNKLAGALEQFF
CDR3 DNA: TGTGCCAGCAATAAACTAGCGGGAGCGCTTGAGCAGTTCTTC

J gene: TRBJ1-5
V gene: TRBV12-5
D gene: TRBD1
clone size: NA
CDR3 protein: CASGLAPGQGGQPQHF
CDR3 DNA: TGTGCTAGTGGTTTGGCCCCAGGACAGGGTGGACAGCCCCAGCATTTT

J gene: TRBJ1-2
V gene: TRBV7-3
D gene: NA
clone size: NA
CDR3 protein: CASSPGGGAEYGYTF
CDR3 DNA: TGTGCCAGCAGCCCCGGTGGGGGGGCGGAATATGGCTACACCTTC

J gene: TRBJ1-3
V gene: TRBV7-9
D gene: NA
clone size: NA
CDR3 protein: CASSLAGAGSGNTIYF
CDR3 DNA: TGTGCCAGCAGCTTAGCCGGTGCAGGGAGTGGAAACACCATATATTTT

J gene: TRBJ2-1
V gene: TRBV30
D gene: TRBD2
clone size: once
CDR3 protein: CAWSKGTSVNEQFF
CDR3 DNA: TGTGCCTGGAGTAAAGGTACTAGCGTCAATGAGCAGTTCTTC

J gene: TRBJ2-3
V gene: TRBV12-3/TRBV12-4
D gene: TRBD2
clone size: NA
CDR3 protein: CASRRAGGSTDTQYF
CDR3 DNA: TGTGCCAGCAGGAGAGCGGGAGGGAGCACAGATACGCAGTATTTT

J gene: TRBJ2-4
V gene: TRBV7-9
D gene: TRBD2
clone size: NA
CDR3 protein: CASSPRLAGAENIQYF
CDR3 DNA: TGTGCCAGCAGCCCGCGACTAGCGGGAGCCGAAAACATTCAGTACTTC

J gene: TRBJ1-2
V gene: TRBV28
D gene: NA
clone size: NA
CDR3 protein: CASFSLSGTGYTF
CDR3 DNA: TGTGCCAGCTTCTCACTTTCCGGTACGGGCTACACCTTC

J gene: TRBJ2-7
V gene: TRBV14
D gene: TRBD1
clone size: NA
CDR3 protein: CASSLRGTGGYEQYF
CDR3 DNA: TGTGCCAGCAGCCTAAGAGGGACAGGGGGCTACGAGCAGTACTTC

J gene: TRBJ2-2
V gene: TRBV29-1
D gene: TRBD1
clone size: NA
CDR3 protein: CSVHGQGNTGELFF
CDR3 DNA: TGCAGCGTACATGGACAGGGCAACACCGGGGAGCTGTTTTTT

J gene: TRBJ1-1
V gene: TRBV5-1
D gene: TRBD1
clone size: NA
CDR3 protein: CASSRDSSNTEVFF
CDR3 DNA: TGCGCCAGCAGCCGGGACAGCTCGAACACTGAAGTTTTCTTT

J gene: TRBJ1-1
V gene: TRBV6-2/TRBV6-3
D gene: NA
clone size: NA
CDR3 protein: CASIRTTQNTEAFF
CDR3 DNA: TGTGCCAGCATTCGGACAACACAGAACACTGAAGCTTTCTTT

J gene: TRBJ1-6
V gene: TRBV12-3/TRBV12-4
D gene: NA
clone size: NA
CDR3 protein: CASSFFQGNSPLHF
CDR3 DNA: TGTGCCAGCAGTTTTTTTCAGGGTAATTCACCCCTCCACTTT